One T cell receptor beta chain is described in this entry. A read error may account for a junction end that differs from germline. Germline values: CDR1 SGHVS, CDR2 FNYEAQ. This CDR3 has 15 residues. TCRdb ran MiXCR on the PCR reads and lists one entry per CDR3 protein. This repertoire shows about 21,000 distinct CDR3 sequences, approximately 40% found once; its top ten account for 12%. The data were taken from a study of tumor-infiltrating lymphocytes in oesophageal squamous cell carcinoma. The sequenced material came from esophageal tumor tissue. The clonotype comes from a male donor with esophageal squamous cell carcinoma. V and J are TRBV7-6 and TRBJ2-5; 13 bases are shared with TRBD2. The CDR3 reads CASSLGLAGSETQYF. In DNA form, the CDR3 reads TGTGCTAGCAGCTTGGGACTAGCGGGAAGCGAGACCCAGTACTTC.